This is a list of T cell receptor beta chains from one sample in a study of T-cell memory formation after mild COVID-19. TCRdb redid the calling of the 5' RACE reads with MiXCR, one entry per CDR3 protein. The data contain under 450,000 distinct CDR3 sequences, around a quarter of them singletons. The sample consisted of PBMCs or a T cell subset sorted from them (not recorded which). Every receptor here comes from an adult woman who had mild COVID-19 (a few samples of this study predate the infection). Cell type and time point are not known. The CDR3 runs from the conserved cysteine through the conserved F or W. The D gene is left open where the match is weak. Part of the rows lack a size; the others show once, few, many or a class for expanded clones.

abundance	j_gene	d_gene	v_gene	CDR3nt	CDR3aa
few	TRBJ2-3	TRBD2	TRBV6-5	TGTGCCAGCAGTTTCAGCGGGAGGCTTAGCACAGATACGCAGTATTTT	CASSFSGRLSTDTQYF
many	TRBJ2-2	NA	TRBV7-7	TGTGCCAGCAGCTTATCGAACACCGGGGAGCTGTTTTTT	CASSLSNTGELFF
NA	TRBJ1-1	NA	TRBV5-1	TGCGCCAGCAGCTTTTCCACAGGGACAGAAGCTTTCTTT	CASSFSTGTEAFF
many	TRBJ2-5	NA	TRBV5-5	TGTGCCAGCAGCTTCGGAGCGACGGAGACCCAGTACTTC	CASSFGATETQYF
NA	TRBJ1-1	NA	TRBV5-1	TGCGCCAGCAGCTTCTCGGGTGGCACTGAAGCTTTCTTT	CASSFSGGTEAFF
NA	TRBJ1-1	NA	TRBV5-6	TGTGCCAGCAGCTTGGAGGGCAGTCGGAACACTGAAGCTTTCTTT	CASSLEGSRNTEAFF
NA	TRBJ2-3	TRBD2	TRBV4-3	TGCGCCAGCAGCCAAGTCTGGCTAGCGGGGGGGCCAACGCAGTATTTT	CASSQVWLAGGPTQYF
NA	TRBJ2-4	NA	TRBV7-3	TGTGCCAGCAGCTTAGGGGGTTCGGGAAACATTCAGTACTTC	CASSLGGSGNIQYF
NA	TRBJ1-4	TRBD1	TRBV7-8	TGTGCCAGCAGCTCAACAGGGGTGATTAATGAAAAACTGTTTTTT	CASSSTGVINEKLFF
NA	TRBJ1-2	NA	TRBV11-3	TGTGCCAGCAGCCCCAGAGGGACGGGCAACTATGGCTACACCTTC	CASSPRGTGNYGYTF
NA	TRBJ2-1	TRBD2	TRBV2	TGTGCCAGCGGACTAGCGGGGGGCCCGCAGTTCTTC	CASGLAGGPQFF
NA	TRBJ2-3	TRBD1	TRBV24-1	TGTGCCACCAGTGAAACGGTCCCGGGACAGCCGACTAGCACAGATACGCAGTATTTT	CATSETVPGQPTSTDTQYF
NA	TRBJ2-5	TRBD1	TRBV20-1	TGCAGTGCTCGGACAGGGGGCGTCGAGACCCAGTACTTC	CSARTGGVETQYF
few	TRBJ1-5	NA	TRBV5-1	TGCGCCAGCAGCTTGACGACAGGCTTGGGGCAGCCCCAGCATTTT	CASSLTTGLGQPQHF
few	TRBJ2-1	NA	TRBV2	TGTGCCAGCAGTGAAAGTAAGAGCTCGTCGTCGGGTTTC	CASSESKSSSSGF
few	TRBJ2-5	TRBD2	TRBV7-2	TGTGCCAGCATGAAGCGGGAGGGCCCGGAGACCCAGTACTTC	CASMKREGPETQYF
NA	TRBJ2-1	TRBD2	TRBV5-6	TGTGCCAGCAGCTTGGCGCACGGGGGGGACGATGAGCAGTTCTTC	CASSLAHGGDDEQFF
few	TRBJ2-3	NA	TRBV7-6	TGTGCCAGCAGCTTAATCCTCGGGACTTCTAGCACAGATACGCAGTATTTT	CASSLILGTSSTDTQYF
NA	TRBJ2-3	TRBD2	TRBV15	TGTGCCACCAGCGCGGGAGGTAACTCACTTAGCACAGATACGCAGTATTTT	CATSAGGNSLSTDTQYF
many	TRBJ2-7	NA	TRBV20-1	TGCAGTGCTAGCCCCGAAACCTACGAGCAGTACTTC	CSASPETYEQYF
NA	TRBJ2-2	TRBD1	TRBV3-1	TGTGCCAGCAGCCAAGATCAGGGACAGGCCTACACCGGGGAGCTGTTTTTT	CASSQDQGQAYTGELFF
few	TRBJ2-1	TRBD2	TRBV4-3	TGCGCCAGCAGCCAAGACCGTAGCGGGGCTTACAATGAGCAGTTCTTC	CASSQDRSGAYNEQFF
few	TRBJ2-7	TRBD1	TRBV29-1	TGCAGCGTTGAAGATTCCGGGACAGGGATCTACGAGCAGTACTTC	CSVEDSGTGIYEQYF
NA	TRBJ2-3	TRBD1	TRBV30	TGTGCCTGGAGTGCTAATAGGGGGCGCACAGATACGCAGTATTTT	CAWSANRGRTDTQYF
NA	TRBJ1-3	NA	TRBV3-1	TGTGCCAGCAGCCAAGAACATTCTGGAAACACCATATATTTT	CASSQEHSGNTIYF
few	TRBJ1-1	NA	TRBV3-1	TGTGCCAGCAGCCAAGGCCTTCAGGGGAACACTGAAGCTTTCTTT	CASSQGLQGNTEAFF
once	TRBJ1-1	NA	TRBV5-1	TGCGCCAGCAGCTTCGTTGAGGGTACTGAAGCTTTCTTT	CASSFVEGTEAFF
NA	TRBJ2-6	TRBD2	TRBV5-1	TGCGCCAGCAGCTTGGTCCCTAGCGGGGGCTTAGTTTCAGGGGCCAACGTCCTGACTTTC	CASSLVPSGGLVSGANVLTF
few	TRBJ1-1	NA	TRBV12-3/TRBV12-4	TGTGCCAGCAGGGGGCCCTTCGGGACTGAAGCTTTCTTT	CASRGPFGTEAFF
few	TRBJ2-1	NA	TRBV20-1	TGCAGTGCTAGAGATGGGCGGAGCTACAATGAGCAGTTCTTC	CSARDGRSYNEQFF
few	TRBJ2-1	TRBD2	TRBV5-1	TGCGCCAGCAGCACTGGGACTAGCGGGAGTGGTGAGCAGTTCTTC	CASSTGTSGSGEQFF
NA	TRBJ2-2	NA	TRBV20-1	TGCAGTGCTAGGGACCTTACCAACACCGGGGAGCTGTTTTTT	CSARDLTNTGELFF
NA	TRBJ2-2	NA	TRBV7-9	TGTGCCAGCAACTACGCGGTCGGGGAGCTGTTTTTT	CASNYAVGELFF
NA	TRBJ2-1	NA	TRBV5-1	TGCGCCAGCAGCTTTGCGGTCTCCTACAATGAGCAGTTCTTC	CASSFAVSYNEQFF
NA	TRBJ1-1	TRBD1	TRBV9	TGTGCCAGCAGCCCCGACTGGTGGAGGGGGCGGGACACTGAAGCTTTCTTT	CASSPDWWRGRDTEAFF
few	TRBJ2-1	NA	TRBV9	TGTGCCAGCAGCGCCGGTCCCGTTGAGCAGTTCTTC	CASSAGPVEQFF
NA	TRBJ2-1	TRBD2	TRBV4-1	TGCGCCAGCAGCCCGACCCCGAGCGCGGGGGGCTCCTACAATGAGCAGTTCTTC	CASSPTPSAGGSYNEQFF
NA	TRBJ1-1	NA	TRBV5-1	TGCGCCAGCAGCTTGGTTTTATGGACGGTGAACACTGAAGCTTTCTTT	CASSLVLWTVNTEAFF
NA	TRBJ1-2	TRBD1	TRBV5-1	TGCGCCAGCAGCCCGACAGGGGGCTTGGGCTATGGCTACACCTTC	CASSPTGGLGYGYTF
few	TRBJ1-6	TRBD1	TRBV7-2	TGTGCCAGCAGCACTAGCTCCGGGACAGGGGCCTCACCCCTCCACTTT	CASSTSSGTGASPLHF
NA	TRBJ1-1	NA	TRBV29-1	TGCAGCGTTGAGGGCCTCCGGGGGCCGAACACTGAAGCTTTCTTT	CSVEGLRGPNTEAFF
NA	TRBJ2-5	TRBD1	TRBV7-3	TGTGCCAGCAGCTGGGACAGGGAGCAAGAGACCCAGTACTTC	CASSWDREQETQYF
NA	TRBJ1-1	NA	TRBV7-2	TGTGCCAGCAGCTTAGGGAATCAGAACACTGAAGCTTTCTTT	CASSLGNQNTEAFF
few	TRBJ2-1	NA	TRBV24-1	TGTGCCACCCGGGATTACGGCTACAATGAGCAGTTCTTC	CATRDYGYNEQFF
once	TRBJ1-6	NA	TRBV4-1	TGCGCCAGCAGCATCCGGGCCATAAATTCACCCCTCCACTTT	CASSIRAINSPLHF
NA	TRBJ2-1	NA	TRBV6-1	TGTGCCAGCGTTCTCCGGGACGGATTCTACAATGAGCAGTTCTTC	CASVLRDGFYNEQFF
NA	TRBJ2-2	TRBD1	TRBV5-1	TGCGCCAGCAGCTTGGGGCTGGGGGACAGAACGAACACCGGGGAGCTGTTTTTT	CASSLGLGDRTNTGELFF
NA	TRBJ2-5	TRBD1	TRBV7-7	TGTGCTAGCAGCTTAGGGCAGGGGGCCCAGTACTTC	CASSLGQGAQYF
NA	TRBJ1-1	NA	TRBV7-9	TGTGCCAGCAGAAGGGGACGGTTGGGCACTGAAGCTTTCTTT	CASRRGRLGTEAFF
few	TRBJ2-7	NA	TRBV20-1	TGCAGTGCGGCTCGGAAACTAGTTTGGTACGAGCAGTACTTC	CSAARKLVWYEQYF
NA	TRBJ2-1	TRBD2	TRBV7-6	TGTGCCAGCAGCTTACGGGAGGCTGAGCAGTTCTTC	CASSLREAEQFF
many	TRBJ2-1	NA	TRBV7-9	TGTGCCAGCAGCCCCCCAGCGGTTTACAATGAGCAGTTCTTC	CASSPPAVYNEQFF
few	TRBJ2-1	NA	TRBV6-5	TGTGCCAGCAGTTACTCGGGACGACCATCGGGGGAGCAGTTCTTC	CASSYSGRPSGEQFF
NA	TRBJ2-3	NA	TRBV5-1	TGCGCCAGCAGCTTCGATCAGAATACGCAGTATTTT	CASSFDQNTQYF
NA	TRBJ1-2	NA	TRBV7-9	TGTGCCAGCAGCTTAGTCGGGGGGCAAAACTATGGCTACACCTTC	CASSLVGGQNYGYTF
few	TRBJ2-2	NA	TRBV20-1	TGCAGTGCTAGAGACCTTACTAGAGCGAACACCGGGGAGCTGTTTTTT	CSARDLTRANTGELFF
few	TRBJ1-2	NA	TRBV19	TGTGCCAGTAGTATCCCAGATTGGCAGTCTGGCTACACCTTC	CASSIPDWQSGYTF